A selection of T cell receptor beta chains follows, all from one sample in a study of response to subunit inactivated influenza vaccine. TCRdb independently ran MiXCR on the RT-PCR reads; one entry per CDR3 protein. The sample has more than 600,000 distinct CDR3 sequences; approximately 18% are singletons. The sample here was PBMCs from blood, taken roughly 5 days after vaccination. The origin of the receptors is a man in his fifties who received an inactivated influenza vaccine. Each CDR3 is given with its conserved first and last residue. D genes are given only for firm matches. Part of the rows lack a size; the others show once, few, many or a class for expanded clones.

size	D	V	J	CDR3	DNA
few	.	TRBV3-1	TRBJ2-7	CASSQGGLVDFYEQYF	TGTGCCAGCAGCCAAGGTGGTTTAGTCGATTTCTACGAGCAGTACTTC
.	.	TRBV20-1	TRBJ2-5	CSAREWTKPEETQYF	TGCAGTGCTAGAGAGTGGACTAAACCTGAAGAGACCCAGTACTTC
.	.	TRBV15	TRBJ1-2	CATSRDPQGGGYTF	TGTGCCACCAGCAGAGATCCACAGGGAGGTGGCTACACCTTC
few	.	TRBV10-3	TRBJ2-7	CAISGAGQLHQYF	TGTGCCATCAGCGGAGCGGGACAGTTGCATCAGTACTTC
.	.	TRBV6-2/TRBV6-3	TRBJ1-2	CASSYPAGYGYTF	TGTGCCAGCAGTTACCCCGCAGGTTATGGCTACACCTTC
.	.	TRBV7-2	TRBJ1-5	CASSSTWRQPQHF	TGTGCCAGCAGCTCGACTTGGCGTCAGCCCCAGCATTTT
few	.	TRBV20-1	TRBJ1-5	CSAKEAFLGQPQHF	TGCAGTGCTAAAGAGGCGTTTCTTGGGCAGCCCCAGCATTTT
many	TRBD2	TRBV11-2	TRBJ2-1	CASSLVWSSGSSYNEQFF	TGTGCCAGCAGCTTAGTGTGGAGTAGCGGGAGCTCCTACAATGAGCAGTTCTTC
many	TRBD1	TRBV27	TRBJ2-7	CASSPPSGTGYEQYF	TGTGCCAGCAGTCCGCCCTCGGGGACAGGATACGAGCAGTACTTC
.	.	TRBV13	TRBJ2-4	CASSLGRGQWAKNIQYF	TGTGCCAGCAGCTTAGGCCGCGGGCAATGGGCCAAAAACATTCAGTACTTC
.	.	TRBV15	TRBJ2-1	CASRRPPYNEQFF	TGTGCCTCCAGGCGGCCTCCCTACAATGAGCAGTTCTTC
.	TRBD1	TRBV27	TRBJ2-7	CASSSLLGTDIYEQYF	TGTGCCAGCAGTTCCCTACTCGGGACAGATATTTACGAGCAGTACTTC
few	TRBD1	TRBV6-1	TRBJ2-5	CASSAQGAKETQYF	TGTGCCAGCAGTGCACAGGGGGCGAAAGAGACCCAGTACTTC
many	.	TRBV7-9	TRBJ2-7	CASSLPSSYEQYF	TGTGCCAGCAGCTTACCGAGCTCCTACGAGCAGTACTTC
.	.	TRBV9	TRBJ1-4	CASSLTPNPEKLFF	TGTGCCAGCAGCTTGACCCCTAACCCCGAAAAACTGTTTTTT
.	.	TRBV6-5	TRBJ1-6	CASTGGNSPLHF	TGTGCCAGCACGGGGGGAAATTCACCCCTCCACTTT
many	TRBD1	TRBV4-1	TRBJ1-6	CASSQARDRGKSYNSPLHF	TGCGCCAGCAGCCAAGCGAGGGACAGGGGAAAATCCTATAATTCACCCCTCCACTTT
.	.	TRBV4-1	TRBJ2-3	CASSQAWVGTDTQYF	TGCGCCAGCAGCCAAGCGTGGGTCGGCACAGATACGCAGTATTTT
.	.	TRBV20-1	TRBJ1-5	CSASFDSNQPQHF	TGCAGTGCTAGTTTCGATAGCAATCAGCCCCAGCATTTT
.	TRBD2	TRBV5-5	TRBJ2-3	CASSLPQLAGRSTDTQYF	TGTGCCAGCAGCTTGCCCCAACTAGCGGGGAGAAGCACAGATACGCAGTATTTT
.	TRBD1	TRBV20-1	TRBJ1-2	CSASVGGRDTF	TGCAGTGCTAGTGTAGGGGGCCGGGACACCTTC
many	.	TRBV4-2	TRBJ1-5	CASSQEDGINSNQPQHF	TGTGCCAGCAGCCAAGAGGATGGCATTAATAGCAATCAGCCCCAGCATTTT
few	.	TRBV7-6	TRBJ2-1	CASSLALPGIYNEQFF	TGTGCCAGCAGCTTAGCGCTGCCCGGGATCTACAATGAGCAGTTCTTC
.	TRBD1	TRBV11-2	TRBJ2-2	CASSLVGQGASGELFF	TGTGCCAGCAGCTTGGTCGGGCAGGGGGCGAGCGGGGAGCTGTTTTTT
few	.	TRBV6-5	TRBJ2-2	CASSYSLASTGELFF	TGTGCCAGCAGTTACTCCCTAGCCTCCACCGGGGAGCTGTTTTTT
few	.	TRBV4-3	TRBJ2-3	CASSQDGGSTDTQYF	TGTGCCAGCAGCCAAGACGGGGGAAGCACAGATACGCAGTATTTT
few	TRBD1	TRBV20-1	TRBJ1-4	CSATGGLPNEKLFF	TGCAGTGCTACAGGGGGGCTCCCTAATGAAAAACTGTTTTTT
many	TRBD1	TRBV29-1	TRBJ2-7	CSVVLWRTGMRDPYEQYF	TGCAGCGTTGTCCTCTGGCGGACAGGGATGCGGGATCCCTACGAGCAGTACTTC
many	TRBD2	TRBV20-1	TRBJ2-5	CSATGGGAYQETQYF	TGCAGTGCTACGGGGGGGGGCGCGTACCAAGAGACCCAGTACTTC
few	.	TRBV11-2	TRBJ2-1	CASSLVLQNNEQFF	TGTGCCAGCAGCTTAGTTTTACAGAACAATGAGCAGTTCTTC
.	TRBD2	TRBV10-3	TRBJ2-7	CAISDSGRIYEQYF	TGTGCCATCAGTGACAGCGGGAGGATTTACGAGCAGTACTTC
.	TRBD1	TRBV5-8	TRBJ2-7	CASSLDVGQGGSYEQYF	TGTGCCAGCAGCTTGGATGTGGGACAGGGGGGCAGCTACGAGCAGTACTTC
few	.	TRBV27	TRBJ2-7	CASRTAGTPWEQYF	TGTGCCAGCAGAACAGCCGGGACACCTTGGGAGCAGTACTTC
few	.	TRBV20-1	TRBJ2-3	CSARARSSTDTQYF	TGCAGTGCTAGAGCGCGGTCTAGCACAGATACGCAGTATTTT
.	TRBD1	TRBV12-5	TRBJ2-3	CASGSGDRGSADTQYF	TGTGCTAGTGGTTCGGGTGACAGGGGGTCGGCAGATACGCAGTATTTT
.	.	TRBV5-1	TRBJ1-1	CASSQDVNTEAFF	TGCGCCAGCAGCCAAGACGTGAACACTGAAGCTTTCTTT
.	.	TRBV28	TRBJ1-2	CASSLPTRGGDYGYTF	TGTGCCAGCAGTTTGCCAACCAGGGGAGGGGACTATGGCTACACCTTC
.	TRBD1	TRBV4-3	TRBJ1-2	CASSQGQGAGGYTF	TGCGCCAGCAGCCAAGGACAGGGGGCTGGGGGCTACACCTTC
.	.	TRBV2	TRBJ2-2	CASTERTATNTGELFF	TGTGCCAGCACCGAAAGGACAGCAACGAACACCGGGGAGCTGTTTTTT
.	.	TRBV18	TRBJ2-7	CASSPTGGIYEQYF	TGTGCCAGCTCACCAACTGGTGGTATCTACGAGCAGTACTTC
many	.	TRBV27	TRBJ1-6	CASSWGAGSPLHF	TGTGCCAGCAGTTGGGGGGCAGGATCACCCCTCCACTTT
.	.	TRBV6-5	TRBJ2-7	CASSYWDASSYEQYF	TGTGCCAGCAGTTACTGGGACGCCAGCTCCTACGAGCAGTACTTC
few	TRBD2	TRBV7-2	TRBJ2-3	CASSVPSGGATDTQYF	TGTGCCAGCAGCGTTCCTAGCGGGGGGGCCACAGATACGCAGTATTTT
.	TRBD1	TRBV6-1	TRBJ1-6	CASREGVQGAGSPLHF	TGTGCCAGCAGGGAAGGTGTGCAGGGGGCCGGTTCACCCCTCCACTTT
.	.	TRBV4-3	TRBJ2-7	CASSQGTVSHYEQYF	TGCGCCAGCAGCCAAGGGACAGTCTCTCACTACGAGCAGTACTTC
.	.	TRBV3-1	TRBJ1-5	CASSSQDKDSNQPQHF	TGTGCCAGCAGCTCACAGGATAAGGATAGCAATCAGCCCCAGCATTTT
few	.	TRBV4-1	TRBJ2-7	CASSQDHLWDEQYF	TGCGCCAGCAGCCAAGATCACCTTTGGGACGAGCAGTACTTC
.	TRBD2	TRBV6-2/TRBV6-3	TRBJ2-7	CASSYPGLAGGYEQYF	TGTGCCAGCAGTTACCCAGGACTAGCGGGAGGCTACGAGCAGTACTTC
many	.	TRBV12-3/TRBV12-4	TRBJ2-1	CASSAPTESSYNEQFF	TGTGCCAGCAGTGCCCCGACGGAGAGCTCCTACAATGAGCAGTTCTTC
.	TRBD1	TRBV6-1	TRBJ2-2	CATGGGFVGELFF	TGTGCCACAGGGGGCGGATTTGTCGGGGAGCTGTTTTTT
few	.	TRBV20-1	TRBJ1-1	CSASGTVGNTEAFF	TGCAGTGCTAGTGGGACGGTGGGGAACACTGAAGCTTTCTTT
.	TRBD1	TRBV20-1	TRBJ1-5	CSATLGQLNQPQHF	TGCAGTGCTACCCTGGGACAGCTGAATCAGCCCCAGCATTTT
many	TRBD2	TRBV4-3	TRBJ2-1	CASSQGTSGSWYNEQFF	TGCGCCAGCAGCCAGGGGACTAGCGGAAGTTGGTACAATGAGCAGTTCTTC